Below, 28 T cell receptor beta chains from the same sample are listed, as sequenced in a study of memory CD4+ T cells and cytomegalovirus serostatus. Single viable CD3+CD4+CD8-CD45RO+ cells were sorted as the memory CD4+ T cells. The table came from immunoSEQ multiplex PCR; TCRdb's copy has only in-frame clones and leaves some out. The sample has approximately 41,000 clones; 76% are singletons. The sequencing input was memory CD4+ T cells from blood. These receptors all come from an adult in good health and CMV-seronegative.

V usage is TRBV7-9 and J usage is TRBJ1-1; D is uncertain. CDR1 SEHNR and CDR2 FQNEAQ come from the germline V gene (reference sequence). Between the trimmed V and J ends, which lost 1 base and 2 bases, there was a span of 11 bases. This CDR3 has 15 residues. The CDR3 reads CASSLVAAINTEAFF. The CDR3 bases are TGTGCCAGCAGCTTAGTCGCAGCCATCAACACTGAAGCTTTCTTT.

This chain joins TRBV25-1 and TRBJ1-1, with D hard to call. CDR1 and CDR2 from the germline V gene are MGHDK and SYGVNS. The CDR3 covers 13 residues. V was cut by 6 bases and J by 0 bases, with 8 bases left in between. CDR3 amino acids: CASRGQMNTEAFF. The DNA for the CDR3 is TGTGCCAGCAGAGGCCAGATGAACACTGAAGCTTTCTTT.

This chain links TRBV5-1 with TRBJ2-1; D remains ambiguous. This CDR3 is built from 11 residues. Per the germline V gene, CDR1 is SGHRS and CDR2 is YFSETQ. The V and J ends lost 4 bases and 4 bases respectively, with 3 bases between them. CDR3 sequence reads: CASSEYNEQFF. The CDR3, as DNA: TGCGCCAGCAGCGAGTACAATGAGCAGTTCTTC.

The V gene is TRBV5-1, the J gene TRBJ2-1; 9 bases agree with TRBD2. V lost 4 bases, J lost 4 bases, and 6 bases stayed unmatched. Per germline, CDR1 SGHRS and CDR2 YFSETQ. The CDR3 totals 15 residues. The CDR3 region is CASSRSGSKYNEQFF. CDR3 bases: TGCGCCAGCAGCCGTAGCGGGAGTAAGTACAATGAGCAGTTCTTC.

This clone was seen only a few times. CDR3 in amino acids: CASSFTGANVLTF. The CDR3 region has the DNA TGTGCCAGCAGCTTTACTGGGGCCAACGTCCTGACTTTC. The V and J genes are TRBV5-6 and TRBJ2-6; no firm D call. Germline values: CDR1 SGHDT, CDR2 YYEEEE. The CDR3 has 13 residues. V lost 2 bases and J lost 2, with 2 bases in between.

In this sample, this clone is medium-sized. The chain carries TRBV5-1 and TRBJ2-1; D not resolved. Germline V gene data show CDR1 as SGHRS and CDR2 as YFSETQ. This CDR3 spans 13 amino acids. With 0 bases removed from V and 9 bases from J, the gap between germline ends came to 10 bases. In DNA form, the CDR3 reads TGCGCCAGCAGCTTGGTTTTAGAAGGTGAGCAGTTCTTC. Protein product: CASSLVLEGEQFF.

This chain uses TRBV5-1 with TRBJ2-2; the match to TRBD2 covers 11 bases. CDR1 and CDR2 from the germline V gene are SGHRS and YFSETQ. This CDR3 spans 14 amino acids. V dropped 4 bases and J dropped 7; count of bases not matched to a gene: 3. This CDR3 is CASSQLAGDGELFF. The DNA for the CDR3 is TGCGCCAGCAGCCAACTAGCGGGAGACGGGGAGCTGTTTTTT.

Only a few counts were recorded for this clone. CDR3 in amino acids: CASSGTGSGNTIYF. Here the CDR3 DNA reads TGTGCCAGCAGTGGGACAGGCTCTGGAAACACCATATATTTT. The genes are TRBV2 and TRBJ1-3, with 7 bases aligning to TRBD1. With V trimmed by 4 bases and J by 0 bases, 0 bases remained unmatched. This CDR3 has 14 residues. The germline V gene has CDR1 SNHLY and CDR2 FYNNEI.

The rearrangement uses TRBV7-2 and TRBJ2-1; 9 bases line up with TRBD2. The CDR3 spans 15 residues. The V segment lost 1 base and the J segment 8 bases; nucleotides outside the gene matches: 6. The germline CDR1 and CDR2 sequences are SGHTA and FQGNSA. The CDR3 sequence is CASSLVRGRAHEQFF. The CDR3 DNA is TGTGCCAGCAGCTTAGTCCGCGGGAGGGCTCATGAGCAGTTCTTC.

CDR3 nucleotides: TGTGCCACTGGAGGCTCAGGGGTTTCTTACGAGCAGTACTTC. Amino acid sequence: CATGGSGVSYEQYF. The V gene is TRBV30, the J gene TRBJ2-7; D possibly corresponds to TRBD1 (6 bases). The CDR3 sequence is 14 residues long. Trimming shortened V by 8 bases and J by 4 bases, and 21 bases separated the two germline ends. The V gene's germline CDR1 is GTSNPN and CDR2 SVGIG (reference sequence).

This rearrangement joins TRBV2 to TRBJ2-1; D gene uncertain. Per germline, CDR1 SNHLY and CDR2 FYNNEI. The CDR3 has 13 amino acids. Trimming took 7 bases from V and 7 from J, leaving 14 bases between them. The CDR3 nucleotides read TGTGCCAGCACCATCGGGCAGTTTAATGAGCAGTTCTTC. This translates into CASTIGQFNEQFF.

The rearrangement links TRBV11-2 to TRBJ2-2; no clear D gene. The V and J ends lost 5 bases and 0 bases respectively, with 16 bases between them. CDR1 SGHAT and CDR2 FQNNGV come from the germline V gene. The CDR3 consists of 17 residues. The CDR3 protein is CASSRRAGPTNTGELFF. DNA of the CDR3: TGTGCCAGCAGCCGAAGAGCCGGCCCGACGAACACCGGGGAGCTGTTTTTT.

The rearrangement uses TRBV9 and TRBJ1-2, with D uncertain. Germline CDR1 reads SGDLS; CDR2 reads YYNGEE. There are 14 residues in the CDR3. Trimming cost V 0 bases and J 0 bases, with 6 bases left between them. The CDR3 loop is CASSVGVSNYGYTF. The CDR3 DNA follows: TGTGCCAGCAGCGTAGGAGTTTCTAACTATGGCTACACCTTC.

Concerning this clone: Other nucleotide sequences in the sample specify the same CDR3. The chain is built from TRBV7-2 and TRBJ2-3; D may correspond to TRBD1 or TRBD2 (5 bases each). In germline, CDR1 is SGHTA, CDR2 FQGNSA. CDR3 length equals 17 residues. V was shortened by 0 bases and J by 0 bases, with 13 bases between the two germline ends. This CDR3 reads CASSLAAGTLSTDTQYF. CDR3 bases: TGTGCCAGCAGCTTAGCAGCCGGGACCCTCAGCACAGATACGCAGTATTTT.

This clone was counted between two and nine times. The chain joins TRBV5-4 to TRBJ1-1; a weak D match, TRBD1 (6 bases). Germline V gene lookup returns CDR1 SGHNT and CDR2 YYREEE (reference sequence). This CDR3 is built from 13 residues. Trimming took 0 bases from V and 6 from J, leaving 9 bases between them. The DNA for the CDR3 is TGTGCCAGCAGCTTGGTGGACAGCCCTGAAGCTTTCTTT. It translates to CASSLVDSPEAFF.

The rearrangement joins TRBV28 to TRBJ2-5; D possibly matches TRBD1 or TRBD2 (5 bases each). The CDR3 is made up of 16 amino acids. V gave up 5 bases and J gave up 1 base, with 17 bases separating them. Per the germline V gene, CDR1 is MDHEN and CDR2 is SYDVKM. CDR3 loop: CASSADAGTSQETQYF. CDR3 nucleotides: TGTGCCAGCAGTGCGGATGCCGGGACCTCCCAAGAGACCCAGTACTTC.

The chain is built from TRBV5-1 and TRBJ2-2; 9 bases map to TRBD2. The CDR3 extends over 17 amino acids. Germline V gives CDR1 SGHRS, CDR2 YFSETQ. The junction had 9 bases not matched to a gene; V was cut back by 2 bases and J by 4 bases. The CDR3 DNA reads TGCGCCAGCAGCTTTAAGGCGCTTAGCGGGAGCACCGGGGAGCTGTTTTTT. Amino acids: CASSFKALSGSTGELFF.

The chain employs TRBV30 and TRBJ1-3; TRBD1 aligns across 10 bases. Germline CDR1 and CDR2: GTSNPN and SVGIG (reference sequence). The junction had 5 bases not matched to a gene; V was cut back by 8 bases and J by 7 bases. This CDR3 has 12 amino acids. CDR3 sequence (DNA): TGTGCCAGTCCGGGACAGGGGAACACCATATATTTT. Encoded protein: CASPGQGNTIYF.

V usage is TRBV7-6 and J usage is TRBJ2-5; the match to TRBD2 covers 7 bases. CDR3 length equals 15 residues. Germline V lookup: CDR1 SGHVS, CDR2 FNYEAQ. V shed 1 base and J 1 base; nucleotides not matched to a gene: 3. CDR3 in DNA: TGTGCCAGCAGCTTAGTGGCTAGCGGCCAAGAGACCCAGTACTTC. As protein: CASSLVASGQETQYF.

The genes are TRBV5-6 and TRBJ1-1; D gene ambiguous. V was clipped by 1 base and J by 4 bases, with 14 bases between them. The V gene's germline CDR1 is SGHDT and CDR2 YYEEEE. The CDR3 has 15 amino acids. The CDR3 nucleotides are TGTGCCAGCAGCTTGTACGTTCGAGGCGGCACTGAAGCTTTCTTT. Translated, it gives CASSLYVRGGTEAFF.

DNA for the CDR3: TGCAGTGCTATTTCTGGAAACACCATATATTTT. Translating gives CSAISGNTIYF. The chain carries TRBV20-1 and TRBJ1-3; D is unresolved. The CDR3 consists of 11 residues. Per the germline V gene, CDR1 is DFQATT and CDR2 is SNEGSKA (reference sequence). With 4 bases removed from V and 1 base from J, the gap between germline ends came to 2 bases.

This sequence joins TRBV18 and TRBJ2-3; 10 positions match TRBD2. V was clipped by 6 bases and J by 6 bases; unmatched bases: 12. There are 16 residues in the CDR3. Per the germline V gene, CDR1 is KGHSH and CDR2 is LQKENI. This CDR3 reads CASSGGLAAQGDTQYF. The CDR3 bases are TGTGCCAGCTCGGGAGGACTAGCGGCACAGGGGGATACGCAGTATTTT.

The rearrangement links TRBV2 to TRBJ2-2; possibly TRBD2 for D (6 bases). Trimming left V 8 bases short and J 3 bases short, with 13 bases between. Germline-derived CDR1 and CDR2 are SNHLY and FYNNEI. This CDR3 contains 14 residues. DNA of the CDR3: TGTGCCAGCGTGGGGGGAGTGGACACCGGGGAGCTGTTTTTT. It specifies CASVGGVDTGELFF.

The CDR3: CASSGWTVGYQETQYF. Written as DNA, the CDR3 is TGTGCCAGCAGCGGTTGGACAGTTGGGTACCAAGAGACCCAGTACTTC. This rearrangement joins TRBV11-2 to TRBJ2-5; D is perhaps TRBD1 (6 bases). The V and J ends lost 5 bases and 0 bases respectively, with 16 bases between them. This CDR3 has 16 residues. Per the germline V gene, CDR1 is SGHAT and CDR2 is FQNNGV.

The chain couples TRBV7-2 to TRBJ2-2, with 7 bases identical to TRBD1. V dropped 5 bases and J dropped 6; count of bases not matched to a gene: 6. This CDR3 has 14 residues. The V gene's germline CDR1 is SGHTA and CDR2 FQGNSA. The DNA of the CDR3 is TGTGCCAGCAGCAGGGACAGCATGGCCGGGGAGCTGTTTTTT. Amino acids: CASSRDSMAGELFF.

The V gene is TRBV18, the J gene TRBJ2-7, with D uncertain. V was shortened by 2 bases and J by 0 bases, with 2 bases between the two germline ends. The CDR3 totals 12 residues. Looked up from germline, CDR1 is KGHSH and CDR2 is LQKENI. The CDR3: CASSPSSYEQYF. The CDR3 DNA reads as TGTGCCAGCTCACCAAGCTCCTACGAGCAGTACTTC.

V usage is TRBV9 and J usage is TRBJ2-1; TRBD2 aligns across 9 bases. This CDR3 is 16 amino acids long. CDR1 is SGDLS and CDR2 is YYNGEE in the germline V gene. Trimming cost V 3 bases and J 7 bases; bases outside gene matches: 11. In DNA form, the CDR3 reads TGTGCCAGCAGCGCACTTAGCGGGAGAAGTCGTAATGAGCAGTTCTTC. It is translated as CASSALSGRSRNEQFF. Using reference TRBV9 and TRBJ2-1 for the parts outside the CDR3, the full variable domain is DSGVTQTPKHLITATGQRVTLRCSPRSGDLSVYWYQQSLDQGLQFLIQYYNGEERAKGNILERFSAQQFPDLHSELNLSSLELGDSALYFCASSALSGRSRNEQFFGPGTRLTVL.

In its sample, this clone was seen once. J is TRBJ2-3 and V is TRBV29-1; a possible D gene is TRBD1 (6 bases). Germline lookup yields CDR1 SQVTM and CDR2 ANQGSEA. V gave up 5 bases and J gave up 5 bases, with 17 bases separating them. The CDR3 totals 14 residues. In nucleotides, the CDR3 is TGCAGCGTTTCAGGGGCGTCGGTTATAGATACGCAGTATTTT. Encoded protein: CSVSGASVIDTQYF.